The 14 T cell receptor beta chains below come from one sample, sequenced in a study of tumor-infiltrating lymphocytes in primary liver carcinoma. Researchers drew blood RNA from unsorted whole blood and extracted germline DNA as well. The authors made TCR beta cDNA from about 500 ng total RNA with a constant-region primer. ARM-PCR, slightly modified, supplied the TCR beta libraries through three nested multiplex PCR rounds. TRBV1-TRBV30 forward primers and a C-beta reverse primer were used in the first two PCR rounds, which each ran for about 10 cycles. MiXCR was run by TCRdb on the multiplex PCR reads, yielding one entry per CDR3 protein. The sample lists about 200,000 distinct CDR3 sequences, approximately 64% seen once, with 5.5% to 9% in the top ten. The sample consisted of peripheral blood. The source is a woman in her fifties or sixties with primary liver carcinoma and hepatitis B virus infection.

Regarding this clonotype: One junction end disagrees with the germline gene, perhaps due to a read error. The chain is built from TRBV29-1 and TRBJ2-1; 7 nucleotides line up with TRBD2. There are 13 residues in the CDR3. Germline-derived CDR1 and CDR2 are SQVTM and ANQGSEA. CDR3 amino acids: CGVEDSGGLEQFF. The CDR3 coding sequence is TGCGGCGTTGAAGACTCTGGGGGACTAGAGCAGTTCTTC.

The V and J genes are TRBV25-1 and TRBJ2-7, with 9 bases fitting TRBD1. This CDR3 has 16 amino acids. In germline, CDR1 is MGHDK, CDR2 SYGVNS. V lost 2 bases and J lost 5; bases outside the gene matches: 10. CDR3 nucleotides: TGTGCCAGCAGTGAAGGGGGGGGACAGGGTTCGCACGAGCAGTACTTC. As protein: CASSEGGGQGSHEQYF.

The V call is TRBV12-3 or TRBV12-4, the J call TRBJ1-1; D unclear. Trimming shortened V by 1 base and J by 0 bases, and 6 bases separated the two germline ends. The CDR3 runs to 14 residues. The CDR3 DNA follows: TGTGCCAGCAGTTTAGGGAGGGTGAACACTGAAGCTTTCTTT. It is translated as CASSLGRVNTEAFF.

In this sample, this clonotype turned up a few times. This may stem from a read error, because a much larger clone lies one nucleotide away. V is TRBV6-1 and J is TRBJ1-1; D gene uncertain. Per the germline V gene, CDR1 is MNHNS and CDR2 is SASEGT. V lost 4 bases and J lost 2, with 14 bases in between. This CDR3 contains 15 residues. CDR3 sequence (DNA): TGTGCCAGCAGTGTCATACAGACCCTTAACACTGAAGCTTTCTTT. Its translation is CASSVIQTLNTEAFF.

With regard to this clonotype: The conserved phenylalanine or tryptophan normally closing the CDR3 is absent here, so this likely arose from a read error. This chain joins TRBV11-2 and TRBJ1-4; 7 nucleotides agree with TRBD1. CDR3 length: 15 residues. Germline V gives CDR1 SGHAT, CDR2 FQNNGV. The CDR3 here is CVSNPMKGALEKLFL. CDR3 coding DNA: TGTGTCAGCAACCCAATGAAGGGGGCCTTAGAAAAACTGTTTTTA.

Concerning this clonotype: A read error may explain this, as a much larger clone is one base away. The chain has TRBV5-4 and TRBJ2-1, with 7 bases identical to TRBD2. Germline V CDR1 and CDR2: SGHNT, YYREEE (reference sequence). The CDR3 has 12 amino acids. V was pared by 4 bases and J by 12 bases, with 7 bases of the junction left unmatched. The CDR3 protein is CASSVRGDGQFF. CDR3 bases: TGTGCCAGCAGCGTCCGGGGGGATGGGCAGTTCTTC.

This clonotype was seen at least ten times. As DNA, the CDR3 is TGTGCCAGCAGTTTTACAGCGGGAGGGCACTCCTACGAGCAGTACTTC. Protein sequence: CASSFTAGGHSYEQYF. The chain has TRBV6-2 or TRBV6-3 and TRBJ2-7; 10 bases match TRBD2. The CDR3 runs to 16 residues. Per the germline V gene, CDR1 is MNHEY and CDR2 is SVGEGT. V lost 4 bases, J lost 0 bases, and 6 bases stayed unmatched.

This clonotype was seen many times. The chain recombines TRBV4-1 with TRBJ2-1; D possibly corresponds to TRBD2 (6 bases). CDR3 length: 14 residues. CDR1 is MGHRA and CDR2 is YSYEKL in the germline V gene. V dropped 1 base and J dropped 8 bases, with 12 bases sitting between them. CDR3: CASSQGGNVHEQFF. CDR3 DNA: TGCGCCAGCAGCCAAGGCGGGAACGTCCATGAGCAGTTCTTC.

The chain employs TRBV28 and TRBJ1-1; TRBD1 might be the D (5 bases). The germline V gene encodes CDR1 MDHEN and CDR2 SYDVKM. This CDR3 comprises 12 residues. Trimming removed 3 bases at V and 9 bases at J, with 11 bases between. The CDR3 here is CASSFGGLKAFF. The CDR3 DNA follows: TGTGCCAGCAGTTTCGGGGGACTTAAAGCTTTCTTT. Combining the CDR3 with reference TRBV28 and TRBJ1-1 gives the whole variable domain DVKVTQSSRYLVKRTGEKVFLECVQDMDHENMFWYRQDPGLGLRLIYFSYDVKMKEKGDIPEGYSVSREKKERFSLILESASTNQTSMYLCASSFGGLKAFFGQGTRLTVV.

As concerns this clonotype: One end of the junction is discordant with germline, which a read error may explain. The V gene is TRBV11-2, the J gene TRBJ2-1; a weak D match, TRBD2 (5 bases). The CDR3 has 13 amino acids. The V gene's germline CDR1 is SGHAT and CDR2 FQNNGV. The CDR3 loop is CASSPLVGVIQFF. CDR3 coding DNA: TGTGCTAGCAGCCCTCTAGTGGGAGTAATACAGTTCTTC.

CDR3 in amino acids: CASSSGAGMGGRVYTF. The CDR3, as DNA: TGTGCCAGCAGCTCCGGGGCAGGGATGGGAGGACGTGTCTACACCTTC. The genes are TRBV5-4 and TRBJ1-2; weak D call: TRBD1 (5 bases). Trimming removed 3 bases from V and 10 bases from J, with 25 bases in between. This CDR3 contains 16 residues. The germline V gene encodes CDR1 SGHNT and CDR2 YYREEE (reference sequence).

This chain connects TRBV6-2 or TRBV6-3 to TRBJ2-7, with 7 bases aligning to TRBD2. The trim removed 2 bases at V and 6 bases at J, leaving 13 bases unmatched. CDR3 size: 16 residues. Germline V gene sequence: CDR1 MNHEY, CDR2 SVGEGT. DNA for the CDR3: TGTGCCAGCAGTTACGGATTAGTGGGAGGGGCTTTCGAGCAGTACTTC. Its protein is CASSYGLVGGAFEQYF.

This clonotype was recorded at least ten times. The V gene is TRBV10-1, the J gene TRBJ2-1; D is tentatively TRBD1 or TRBD2 (5 bases each). The CDR3 loop spans 13 amino acids. Germline lookup yields CDR1 WNHNN and CDR2 SYGVQD (reference sequence). V was clipped by 5 bases and J by 7 bases, with 12 bases between them. The CDR3 loop is CASSSRGRNEQFF. CDR3 bases: TGCGCCAGCAGTTCGAGGGGCCGGAATGAGCAGTTCTTC.

In DNA, the CDR3 is TGTGCCAGCAGCTTACAACTACTCTACGAGCAGTACTTC. This codes for CASSLQLLYEQYF. V and J are TRBV11-2 and TRBJ2-7, with unresolved D. V lost 2 bases to trimming and J lost 3 bases, with 8 bases between them. CDR3 length: 13 residues. CDR1 is SGHAT and CDR2 is FQNNGV in the germline V gene.